Listed here are 9 T cell receptor beta chains from one sample, sequenced in a study of T cell repertoires in ileal Crohn's disease. Time point described: inflamed ileum from the surgical specimen. Produced via immunoSEQ multiplex PCR; TCRdb's table is partial and in-frame only. The data hold approximately 14,000 clones, with 70% to 80% observed a single time. Sequenced input: ileal tissue. These receptors originate from an adult with Crohn's disease.

The chain recombines TRBV11-2 with TRBJ1-1, with D perhaps matching TRBD1 (6 bases). V lost 0 bases and J 5 bases, leaving 7 bases between the germline ends. The CDR3 spans 13 residues. CDR1 and CDR2 from the germline V gene are SGHAT and FQNNGV. The CDR3 DNA reads as TGTGCCAGCAGCTTAGATAGGGGGACTGAAGCTTTCTTT. Translating gives CASSLDRGTEAFF.

The chain combines TRBV7-2 with TRBJ2-3; D remains unclear. Germline V gene data show CDR1 as SGHTA and CDR2 as FQGNSA. This CDR3 spans 15 amino acids. V was cut by 5 bases and J by 2 bases, with 14 bases left in between. The CDR3 is CASSAEWQITDTQYF. The CDR3 DNA sequence: TGTGCCAGCAGCGCAGAGTGGCAGATCACAGATACGCAGTATTTT.

The chain recombines TRBV2 with TRBJ2-4; possibly TRBD1 or TRBD2 for D (7 bases each). This CDR3 is built from 15 residues. Germline loops: CDR1 SNHLY, CDR2 FYNNEI. Trimming removed 6 bases at V and 1 base at J, with 13 bases between. The CDR3 nucleotides read TGTGCCAGCAGGGCAGGGGGGGCGGCCAAAAACATTCAGTACTTC. It encodes CASRAGGAAKNIQYF. The entire variable domain, with the rest obtained from reference TRBV2 and TRBJ2-4, is as follows: EPEVTQTPSHQVTQMGQEVILRCVPISNHLYFYWYRQILGQKVEFLVSFYNNEISEKSEIFDDQFSVERPDGSNFTLKIRSTKLEDSAMYFCASRAGGAAKNIQYFGAGTRLSVL.

Written as DNA, the CDR3 is TGTGCCAGCAGCTTAACGACGCGGGGGACCCAGTACTTC. Protein product: CASSLTTRGTQYF. The V gene is TRBV7-3, the J gene TRBJ2-5, with D maybe TRBD2 (6 bases). The CDR3 runs to 13 residues. Germline V gene sequence: CDR1 SGHTA, CDR2 FQGTGA. The V gene lost 0 bases and the J gene lost 7 bases, with 9 bases spanning the gap.

This clone was seen a handful of times. V usage is TRBV4-2 and J usage is TRBJ1-1; possible D gene TRBD1, 5 bases. Germline loops: CDR1 LGHNA, CDR2 YNFKEQ. There are 12 residues in the CDR3. V shed 3 bases and J shed 8 bases, with 10 bases lying between them. This chain's CDR3 is CASSQIQEEAFF. The CDR3 coding sequence is TGTGCCAGCAGCCAGATACAGGAAGAAGCTTTCTTT.

This rearrangement joins TRBV4-1 to TRBJ1-4; D is ambiguous. The V gene lost 0 bases and the J gene lost 7 bases, with 3 bases spanning the gap. Germline V lookup: CDR1 MGHRA, CDR2 YSYEKL. The CDR3 is 12 residues long. Here the CDR3 DNA reads TGCGCCAGCAGCCAAGAGACTGAAAAACTGTTTTTT. Translating gives CASSQETEKLFF.

The CDR3 sequence is CATEDGNSNQPQHF. The CDR3 DNA follows: TGTGCCACAGAGGACGGAAATAGCAATCAGCCCCAGCATTTT. V gene TRBV6-1 combines with J gene TRBJ1-5; D is undetermined. Germline CDR1 and CDR2: MNHNS and SASEGT. With 10 bases removed from V and 0 bases from J, the gap between germline ends came to 13 bases. The CDR3 consists of 14 residues.

The chain joins TRBV6-6 to TRBJ1-1; D gene uncertain. Germline V gives CDR1 MNHNY, CDR2 SVGAGI (reference sequence). The length of the CDR3 is 15 residues. The germline V and J ends were trimmed by 0 bases and 1 base, with 9 bases remaining between them. CDR3 nucleotide sequence: TGTGCCAGCAGTTACTCGAGTAACAGGAACACTGAAGCTTTCTTT. Amino acids: CASSYSSNRNTEAFF.

The chain is built from TRBV15 and TRBJ2-7; the match to TRBD2 covers 12 bases. This CDR3 contains 15 residues. CDR1 is LNHNV and CDR2 is YYDKDF in the germline V gene (reference sequence). Unmatched junction bases numbered 8, after V lost 5 bases and J lost 6 bases. The CDR3 region is CATSPIGLAGIEQYF. The CDR3 DNA sequence: TGTGCCACCAGCCCTATAGGACTAGCGGGGATCGAGCAGTACTTC.